A selection of T cell receptor beta chains follows, all from one sample in a study of T cell responses to AZD1222 COVID-19 vaccine. Assay: immunoSEQ multiplex PCR; the TCRdb copy retains only in-frame clones and omits some. Of about 120,000 clones listed, roughly 86% are singletons. This sample comprised peripheral blood, obtained on day 0 of AZD1222 vaccination. All receptors come from an adult in good health. The CDR3 runs from the conserved cysteine through the conserved F or W. The D gene is left open where the match is weak. Part of the rows lack a size; the others show once, few, many or a class for expanded clones.

abundance	d_gene	v_gene	j_gene	len	CDR3nt	CDR3aa
.	TRBD1	TRBV6-5	TRBJ2-5	14	TGTGCCAGCAGTTACTCGACAGGGGCGGGGACCCAGTACTTC	CASSYSTGAGTQYF
.	.	TRBV9	TRBJ2-7	14	TGTGCCAGCAGCGTGGGGTCCAGCTCCTACGAGCAGTACTTC	CASSVGSSSYEQYF
.	.	TRBV9	TRBJ2-1	16	TGTGCCAGCAGCGTAGCGATATCGGGGGTGGAGAATGAGCAGTTCTTC	CASSVAISGVENEQFF
.	TRBD2	TRBV5-1	TRBJ2-1	14	TGCGCCAGCAGCTCTAGCGGGGGGGCGGATGAGCAGTTCTTC	CASSSSGGADEQFF
.	TRBD1	TRBV19	TRBJ2-7	14	TGTGCCAGTAGTTTAACCGGACAGGGCACCGAGCAGTACTTC	CASSLTGQGTEQYF
.	TRBD2	TRBV3-1/TRBV3-2	TRBJ2-2	16	TGTGCCAGCAGCCAACAACCGGGACTAGCGGCCGGGGAGCTGTTTTTT	CASSQQPGLAAGELFF
.	TRBD1	TRBV5-1	TRBJ2-2	15	TGCGCCAGCAGTTCCGGACAGGGTAACACCGGGGAGCTGTTTTTT	CASSSGQGNTGELFF
.	.	TRBV3-1/TRBV3-2	TRBJ2-2	14	TGTGCCAGCAGCCAAGGGGAGCATCGGGGGGAGCTGTTTTTT	CASSQGEHRGELFF
.	.	TRBV11-3	TRBJ2-1	14	TGTGCCAGCAGCCTAGGACAGACTAGGGATGAGCAGTTCTTC	CASSLGQTRDEQFF
.	.	TRBV30	TRBJ1-6	13	TGTGCCTGGAGTGAGAAGGGTGGTTCACCCCTCCACTTT	CAWSEKGGSPLHF
.	.	TRBV6-5	TRBJ2-7	13	TGTGCCACCAACCCCGGACTTGTTGGGGAGCAGTACTTC	CATNPGLVGEQYF
few	.	TRBV6-5	TRBJ1-2	14	TGTGCCAGTCACGTCGCGGGGGGCCTCTATGGCTACACCTTC	CASHVAGGLYGYTF
.	.	TRBV19	TRBJ2-5	18	TGTGCCAGTAGTATAGGGTTGAGGCGGGGAGGTGTACTAGAGACCCAGTACTTC	CASSIGLRRGGVLETQYF
.	.	TRBV18	TRBJ2-7	17	TGTGCCAGCTCGCCGCTAGGGGGTCAGGGGAAACTCTACGAGCAGTACTTC	CASSPLGGQGKLYEQYF
few	TRBD1	TRBV5-4	TRBJ1-1	13	TGTGCCAGCAGCAAGACAGGGACCACTGAAGCTTTCTTT	CASSKTGTTEAFF
.	.	TRBV4-3	TRBJ1-1	14	TGCGCCAGCAGCCAAGAAGGATTGAACACTGAAGCTTTCTTT	CASSQEGLNTEAFF
.	TRBD2	TRBV6-2/TRBV6-3	TRBJ2-7	16	TGTGCCAGCAGTTACCAACTAGCGGGAGGGCCGGGAGAGCAGTACTTC	CASSYQLAGGPGEQYF
.	TRBD1	TRBV5-1	TRBJ1-1	15	TGCGCCAGCAGCTCGGTGACAGGGCGGAACACTGAAGCTTTCTTT	CASSSVTGRNTEAFF
.	TRBD1	TRBV28	TRBJ1-4	15	TGTGCCAGCAGGCTCAATCCACAGGGGAGGGAAAAACTGTTTTTT	CASRLNPQGREKLFF
few	.	TRBV11-2	TRBJ1-1	14	TGTGCCAGCAGACAATTCCGGGACTCTCCTTGGGCTTTCTTT	CASRQFRDSPWAFF
.	.	TRBV27	TRBJ2-3	15	TGTGCCAGCAGTTTATCACGGGTCTCGGGAGATACGCAGTATTTT	CASSLSRVSGDTQYF
.	TRBD1	TRBV7-6	TRBJ1-2	16	TGTGCCAGCAGCTTTAGAGACAGGGGTTTCGGCTATGGCTACACCTTC	CASSFRDRGFGYGYTF
.	.	TRBV4-1	TRBJ1-2	12	TGCGCCAGCAGCCAAGTCCGGACTGGCTACACCTTC	CASSQVRTGYTF
.	TRBD2	TRBV11-2	TRBJ2-1	13	TGTGCCAGCAGCTCGGGGGGATACAATGAGCAGTTCTTC	CASSSGGYNEQFF
.	.	TRBV14	TRBJ2-2	16	TGTGCCAGCAGCCCCGCCAGGTTGCTTCTCACCGGGGAGCTGTTTTTT	CASSPARLLLTGELFF
.	TRBD2	TRBV7-8	TRBJ2-3	16	TGTGCCAGCAGCTCGCCTAGCGGGAGTATCGCAGATACGCAGTATTTT	CASSSPSGSIADTQYF
.	.	TRBV30	TRBJ2-2	12	TGTGCCTGGACGCTGAACACCGGGGAGCTGTTTTTT	CAWTLNTGELFF
.	.	TRBV10-1	TRBJ2-1	12	TGCGCCAGCAGTCTAGTGTTGGGTGAGCAGTTCTTC	CASSLVLGEQFF
.	TRBD1	TRBV2	TRBJ1-1	14	TGTGCCAGCAGTCCCAGGGGGCGTGACACTGAAGCTTTCTTT	CASSPRGRDTEAFF
.	TRBD2	TRBV6-5	TRBJ2-3	14	TGTGCCAGCAAGGATAGCGGGAGCACAGATACGCAGTATTTT	CASKDSGSTDTQYF
.	.	TRBV29-1	TRBJ1-5	14	TGCAGCGCTTCAGTGGCAGGGTCCAATCAGCCCCAGCATTTT	CSASVAGSNQPQHF
.	.	TRBV20-1	TRBJ2-7	11	TGCAGTGCTGGGGACACCTACGAGCAGTACTTC	CSAGDTYEQYF
few	.	TRBV28	TRBJ2-7	15	TGTGCCAGCAGTTTATTCCGGGTCAGGCCCTACGAGCAGTACTTC	CASSLFRVRPYEQYF
.	.	TRBV3-1/TRBV3-2	TRBJ2-5	12	TGTGCCAGCAGCATTGGGGGAGAGACCCAGTACTTC	CASSIGGETQYF
few	.	TRBV6-5	TRBJ1-5	15	TGTGCCAGCAGCCTTACGCGGGATAGCAATCAGCCCCAGCATTTT	CASSLTRDSNQPQHF
.	.	TRBV12-3/TRBV12-4	TRBJ2-1	11	TGTGCCAGCAGAGAACGGAATGAGCAGTTCTTC	CASRERNEQFF
.	TRBD1	TRBV19	TRBJ2-3	21	TGTGCCAGTAGTATAGATCCACTCCGGGACAGGGGGCTTCTTACGTCTGATACGCAGTATTTT	CASSIDPLRDRGLLTSDTQYF
.	TRBD1	TRBV27	TRBJ2-3	17	TGTGCCAGCAGTCCCGTTTATATGGGACAGGCTAGGGTCTCGCAGTATTTT	CASSPVYMGQARVSQYF
.	TRBD2	TRBV24-1	TRBJ2-7	16	TGTGCCACCAGTGATTCGACTAGCGGGAGCACCTACGAGCAGTACTTC	CATSDSTSGSTYEQYF
.	TRBD2	TRBV6-2/TRBV6-3	TRBJ2-7	17	TGTGCCAGCAGTTGGTCTAGCGGGAGATGGAGGGCCTACGAGCAGTACTTC	CASSWSSGRWRAYEQYF
.	.	TRBV30	TRBJ2-1	12	TGTGCCTCGCGACAGGAATACAATGAGCAGTTCTTC	CASRQEYNEQFF
.	.	TRBV6-2/TRBV6-3	TRBJ2-5	14	TGTGCCAGCAGTGACTCGGGGCGAAGAGCGGCCCAGTACTTC	CASSDSGRRAAQYF
.	TRBD1	TRBV14	TRBJ1-1	15	TGTGCCAGCAGCCAGGGGACAGGGGGGAAGATTGAAGCTTTCTTT	CASSQGTGGKIEAFF
.	TRBD1	TRBV5-6	TRBJ1-6	14	TGTGCCAGCAGTTCCGACACAGGGGCTTCACCCCTCCACTTT	CASSSDTGASPLHF
.	.	TRBV27	TRBJ2-5	12	TGTGCCAGCAGTATCCTCGGGGAGACCCAGTACTTC	CASSILGETQYF
.	.	TRBV28	TRBJ2-1	17	TGTGCCAGCAGTATTGTCGGGGGCGGGAGTGTGTTGAATGAGCAGTTCTTC	CASSIVGGGSVLNEQFF
.	TRBD1	TRBV5-4	TRBJ1-5	14	TGTGCCAGCAGCTTACAGGGGATAGGTCAGCCCCAGCATTTT	CASSLQGIGQPQHF
.	TRBD2	TRBV28	TRBJ2-1	16	TGTGCCAGCAGTTTATCTAGCGGGATAGCCTACAATGAGCAGTTCTTC	CASSLSSGIAYNEQFF
.	.	TRBV7-9	TRBJ1-3	14	TGTGCCAGCAGCCCAGACATCTCTGGAAACACCATATATTTT	CASSPDISGNTIYF
.	TRBD2	TRBV28	TRBJ2-7	16	TGTGCCAGCAGTTCCCCAACTAGCGGGAAACCCCACGAGCAGTACTTC	CASSSPTSGKPHEQYF
.	.	TRBV5-1	TRBJ2-3	12	TGCGCCAGCAGCATCCGCACAGATACGCAGTATTTT	CASSIRTDTQYF
.	.	TRBV30	TRBJ2-5	19	TGTGCCGGGAGTCCAGAGTGGGGGGGGCAAGTTTGGGGACAAGAGACCCAGTACTTC	CAGSPEWGGQVWGQETQYF
.	.	TRBV28	TRBJ1-6	12	TGTGCCAGTCGGGGCAATGATTCACCCCTCCACTTT	CASRGNDSPLHF
.	TRBD1	TRBV29-1	TRBJ2-1	11	TGCAGCGTAGGACAGGGAAATGAGCAGTTCTTC	CSVGQGNEQFF
.	TRBD1	TRBV7-2	TRBJ1-2	15	TGTGCCAGCAGCTTAACCGGACAGGGTGTCTATGGCTACACCTTC	CASSLTGQGVYGYTF